The rows below give T cell receptor beta chains drawn from one sample of a study of CD8+ T cells in alopecia areata. Here immunoSEQ multiplex PCR was the method, and the copy in TCRdb shows in-frame clones only, minus some. The top ten hold around 8.5% of the sample, which has approximately 100,000 clones, approximately 52% seen once. What was sequenced was CD4+ T cells sorted from blood. The receptors were gathered from a human donor in good health. CDR3s include the opening cysteine and the closing phenylalanine or tryptophan. Each record gives: clone size, J gene, V gene, D gene, CDR3 protein, CDR3 DNA. The D gene is left open where the match is weak. Some rows have no size entry. The others give once, few or many, or a class for an expanded clone.

size: few
J: TRBJ1-6
V: TRBV7-2
D: TRBD1
CDR3: CASSLIQGPPLHF
DNA: TGTGCCAGCAGTCTTATACAGGGGCCACCCCTCCACTTT

size: .
J: TRBJ1-5
V: TRBV29-1
D: .
CDR3: CSVVPGINQPQHF
DNA: TGCAGCGTTGTGCCAGGGATCAATCAGCCCCAGCATTTT

size: .
J: TRBJ1-5
V: TRBV28
D: TRBD1
CDR3: CASSLPGDSGGNQPQHF
DNA: TGTGCCAGCAGTTTACCCGGGGACAGCGGAGGCAATCAGCCCCAGCATTTT

size: once
J: TRBJ2-4
V: TRBV19
D: .
CDR3: CASSMSIAKNIQYF
DNA: TGTGCCAGTAGTATGTCCATAGCCAAAAACATTCAGTACTTC

size: few
J: TRBJ1-1
V: TRBV2
D: .
CDR3: CASSEQQIGTEAFF
DNA: TGTGCCAGCAGTGAGCAGCAGATTGGCACTGAAGCTTTCTTT

size: few
J: TRBJ2-6
V: TRBV15
D: .
CDR3: CATSTKSGANVLTF
DNA: TGTGCCACCAGTACCAAATCTGGGGCCAACGTCCTGACTTTC

size: .
J: TRBJ2-7
V: TRBV2
D: .
CDR3: CASSYSLEQYF
DNA: TGTGCCAGCAGTTACAGTCTCGAGCAGTACTTC

size: few
J: TRBJ1-2
V: TRBV30
D: .
CDR3: CAWRPGVNTYGYTF
DNA: TGTGCCTGGAGACCAGGGGTTAATACCTATGGCTACACCTTC

size: .
J: TRBJ1-5
V: TRBV19
D: .
CDR3: CASSIRGASQPQHF
DNA: TGTGCCAGTAGTATTCGAGGGGCTAGTCAGCCCCAGCATTTT

size: .
J: TRBJ1-5
V: TRBV6-1
D: TRBD1
CDR3: CASRRDRGYDQPQHF
DNA: TGTGCCAGCAGAAGGGACAGGGGGTATGACCAGCCCCAGCATTTT

size: .
J: TRBJ1-1
V: TRBV13
D: .
CDR3: CASSITGMGTEAFF
DNA: TGTGCCAGCAGCATAACAGGGATGGGGACTGAAGCTTTCTTT

size: .
J: TRBJ2-6
V: TRBV29-1
D: .
CDR3: CSAAAPTSSGANVLTF
DNA: TGCAGCGCCGCGGCCCCGACAAGCTCTGGGGCCAACGTCCTGACTTTC

size: .
J: TRBJ1-6
V: TRBV7-3
D: TRBD1
CDR3: CASSSGQSNSPLHF
DNA: TGTGCCAGCAGCTCGGGACAGAGTAATTCACCCCTCCACTTT

size: .
J: TRBJ2-3
V: TRBV11-3
D: .
CDR3: CASSLGLGTDTQYF
DNA: TGTGCCAGCAGCTTAGGTCTTGGAACAGATACGCAGTATTTT

size: .
J: TRBJ2-7
V: TRBV15
D: .
CDR3: CATSRDMGYYEQYF
DNA: TGTGCCACCAGCAGAGATATGGGATACTACGAGCAGTACTTC

size: few
J: TRBJ2-7
V: TRBV7-2
D: .
CDR3: CASSLAAGEQYF
DNA: TGTGCCAGCAGCTTAGCCGCGGGCGAGCAGTACTTC

size: .
J: TRBJ2-5
V: TRBV4-3
D: .
CDR3: CASSQDSMADYQETQYF
DNA: TGCGCCAGCAGCCAAGATAGTATGGCCGACTACCAAGAGACCCAGTACTTC

size: .
J: TRBJ1-5
V: TRBV7-2
D: TRBD1
CDR3: CASSLGQGGQPQHF
DNA: TGTGCCAGCAGCTTGGGACAGGGAGGACAGCCCCAGCATTTT

size: few
J: TRBJ1-2
V: TRBV28
D: TRBD1
CDR3: CASSPQGGALYGYTF
DNA: TGTGCCAGCAGTCCACAGGGGGGGGCTCTCTATGGCTACACCTTC

size: few
J: TRBJ2-1
V: TRBV30
D: .
CDR3: CAWSDRGQGEQFF
DNA: TGTGCCTGGAGTGATCGGGGCCAAGGGGAGCAGTTCTTC

size: once
J: TRBJ1-2
V: TRBV5-6
D: .
CDR3: CASSLDVFRANGGYTF
DNA: TGTGCCAGCAGCTTGGATGTGTTCAGGGCGAACGGTGGCTACACCTTC

size: .
J: TRBJ2-7
V: TRBV7-2
D: .
CDR3: CASSSHQGEEQYF
DNA: TGTGCCAGCAGCTCCCACCAGGGAGAGGAGCAGTACTTC

size: .
J: TRBJ2-4
V: TRBV2
D: TRBD1
CDR3: CASSEVTGVDIQYF
DNA: TGTGCCAGCAGTGAAGTGACAGGGGTTGACATTCAGTACTTC

size: .
J: TRBJ2-3
V: TRBV29-1
D: .
CDR3: CSVEAGGGTDTQYF
DNA: TGCAGCGTTGAAGCTGGCGGGGGCACAGATACGCAGTATTTT

size: many
J: TRBJ2-3
V: TRBV7-9
D: .
CDR3: CASSLGFHTDTQYF
DNA: TGTGCCAGCAGCCTGGGATTTCACACAGATACGCAGTATTTT

size: .
J: TRBJ2-3
V: TRBV30
D: .
CDR3: CAWSSSSSGRTQYF
DNA: TGTGCCTGGAGTTCCTCCTCCTCAGGGAGAACGCAGTATTTT